Listed here is a single TCR beta chain. These data are taken from a study of blood T cell repertoires in COVID-19. Study in general: Specimens from acute and convalescent COVID-19 originated in the United States, Italy and Spain. The cDNA or gDNA used as material had been derived from T cells, B-cell-depleted T cells, or PBMCs.

Patients in Seattle were enrolled during active infection, then followed longitudinally. Germline V gene lookup returns CDR1 LNHDA and CDR2 SQIVND (reference sequence). Trimming stripped 5 bases from V and 4 bases from J, with 26 bases between. The CDR3 is 18 residues long. As handled by the study authors: Reference gene primer amplification yielded estimated nucleated cell counts. Clones were sequenced by immunoSEQ multiplex PCR, and TCRdb holds only the in-frame ones, with some missing. The V and J calls and the clone size are those of that table, but D and trimming were determined from the DNA. The data hold approximately 300,000 clones, with around 91% observed a single time.

Sample: peripheral blood. The chain has TRBV19 and TRBJ1-2; TRBD1 might be the D (6 bases). This receptor was identified in a woman between 40 and 55 years old with COVID-19, enrolled during active disease. CDR3 nucleotides: TGTGCCAGTAGTTGGAGGAGACCTGACGGACAGCCCATCTATGGCTACACCTTC. It yields the protein CASSWRRPDGQPIYGYTF.